Listed below are T cell receptor beta chains from one sample, sequenced in a study of human T cells and chemical hapten exposure. TCRdb analysed the RACE reads with MiXCR anew, one entry per CDR3 protein. The sample consists of 110,000 to 150,000 distinct CDR3 sequences, 12% of them appearing once. The material sequenced was whole blood, taken in connection with sensitization to the hapten diphenylcyclopropenone (DPC). The origin of the receptors is a woman in her forties or fifties with alopecia areata. Some clones in this sample may be carry-over from other donors' samples. CDR3s include the opening cysteine and the closing phenylalanine or tryptophan. Clone size is given for some rows only: seen once, a few or many times, or a class if the clone is expanded.

>few|TRBV29-1|TRBJ2-5|12
CSVEWSQETQYF
>few|TRBV7-9|TRBJ1-1|12
CASSLSDRKAFF
>NA|TRBV5-1|TRBJ1-5|15
CASSLGSAINQPQHF
>NA|TRBV11-2|TRBJ1-1|16
CASSLIGGGMNTEAFF
>NA|TRBV28|TRBJ2-7|14
CASTVKGAAYEQYF
>NA|TRBV5-1|TRBJ1-5|19
CASSCPKDKFRYSNQPQHF
>NA|TRBV20-1|TRBJ2-4|11
CSARDEGRLYF
>few|TRBV6-5|TRBJ2-2|14
CASSSIRDTGELFF
>many|TRBV7-6|TRBJ2-2|16
CASTSSPQSGTGELFF
>few|TRBV7-9|TRBJ2-7|15
CASSLWEESSYEQYF
>many|TRBV6-1|TRBJ1-2|16
CASSGRLDRDAYGYTF
>many|TRBV19|TRBJ2-5|15
CASSSGLAGGETQYF
>many|TRBV10-2|TRBJ2-3|13
CASRLDLAGTQYF
>few|TRBV5-1|TRBJ2-7|15
CASGETGTGAYEQYF
>NA|TRBV12-3/TRBV12-4|TRBJ2-2|16
CASSSALAANTGEPFF
>NA|TRBV3-1|TRBJ2-1|16
CASSHPWTSPPREQFF
>NA|TRBV7-6|TRBJ2-7|13
CASSLRLASEQYF
>NA|TRBV29-1|TRBJ2-3|15
CSVFGRARSTDTQYF
>once|TRBV29-1|TRBJ2-2|15
CSVATSGINTGELFF
>many|TRBV24-1|TRBJ1-5|14
CATSDSGAHQPQHF
>many|TRBV7-8|TRBJ2-3|14
CASSFGGSGDTQYF
>NA|TRBV29-1|TRBJ2-2|13
CSVRQGHTGELFF
>many|TRBV5-1|TRBJ1-1|17
CASSSIGLQGGNTEAFF
>NA|TRBV11-2|TRBJ2-1|12
CASSIDRDEQFF
>few|TRBV12-3/TRBV12-4|TRBJ2-1|17
CASSLMASGRGYNEQFF
>many|TRBV6-5|TRBJ2-1|17
CASSYSRRGRSGNEQFF
>many|TRBV7-9|TRBJ2-5|14
CASNRVGAKETQYF
>many|TRBV11-2|TRBJ1-2|14
CASSAGQGDYGYTF
>few|TRBV6-6|TRBJ2-7|14
CASSYSGGSYEQYF
>few|TRBV4-1|TRBJ1-3|15
CASSPRLGSGNTIYF
>many|TRBV4-1|TRBJ2-3|13
CASSQEGLGTQYF
>NA|TRBV11-2|TRBJ2-5|13
CASSTGQQETQYF
>many|TRBV11-2|TRBJ1-1|13
CASSLDLVTEAFF
>NA|TRBV11-3|TRBJ2-1|16
CASSLGGRGLYNEQFF
>NA|TRBV6-1|TRBJ2-7|14
CASSEGLAGNEQYF
>few|TRBV21-1|TRBJ2-3|12
CASLRRGHTQYF
>NA|TRBV10-1|TRBJ2-3|12
CASSEGSYTQYF
>NA|TRBV7-9|TRBJ2-3|14
CASSPSGAVNTQYF
>few|TRBV3-1|TRBJ1-6|15
CASSQESRGRSPLHF
>few|TRBV27|TRBJ2-7|14
CASSSNLASYEQYF
>many|TRBV7-2|TRBJ2-7|15
CASSSARGVPYEQYF
>few|TRBV12-3/TRBV12-4|TRBJ1-5|16
CASSLMRDRPHQPQHF
>once|TRBV5-4|TRBJ2-6|15
CASSLVGSGANVLTF
>few|TRBV5-1|TRBJ2-6|19
CASSRGTSGGVSGANVLTF
>few|TRBV20-1|TRBJ2-1|17
CSASVPLAGETYNEQFF
>NA|TRBV2|TRBJ1-2|12
CASRGDSYGYTF
>many|TRBV20-1|TRBJ2-2|12
CSAGPAAGELFF
>few|TRBV30|TRBJ1-1|13
CAWRGNLNTEAFF
>many|TRBV28|TRBJ1-4|13
CASSKTLVGKLFF
>many|TRBV28|TRBJ2-7|14
CASSFNGLSYEQYF
>few|TRBV9|TRBJ2-7|14
CASSVAGQNYEQYF
>few|TRBV11-2|TRBJ1-1|15
CASSSQSGGNTEAFF
>NA|TRBV20-1|TRBJ1-6|15
CSARGVLSYNSPLHF